The T cell receptor beta chain under discussion was sequenced for a study of radiotherapy plus CTLA-4 blockade in lung cancer. About the study: Objective responses were recorded in about a sixth of patients, with disease control recorded in 25% to 35%. Study conclusions and caveats: Tumor-derived TCR clones expanded in blood after radiotherapy plus ipilimumab. Strongest reported response predictors: early blood clone changes and post-radiation interferon-beta.

This CDR3 region has 14 residues. V shed 6 bases and J 1 base; nucleotides not matched to a gene: 4. The germline V gene has CDR1 LNHDA and CDR2 SQIVND (reference sequence). To note about this clone: The antigen remains unidentified.

Each patient with chemo-refractory metastatic non-small-cell lung cancer was treated with focal radiation plus CTLA-4 blockade using ipilimumab. Produced via immunoSEQ multiplex PCR; TCRdb's table is partial and in-frame only. The sample has roughly 30,000 clones; around 79% are singletons. Sequencing used peripheral blood, obtained from a patient treated with radiotherapy plus ipilimumab. The receptor comes from a human donor with non-small cell lung cancer that progressed on radiotherapy plus ipilimumab. The V call is TRBV19, the J call TRBJ1-1, with TRBD1 identical over 8 bases. CDR3 in amino acids: CASSLDRANTEAFF. The CDR3 DNA follows: TGTGCCAGTAGCCTGGACAGGGCGAACACTGAAGCTTTCTTT.